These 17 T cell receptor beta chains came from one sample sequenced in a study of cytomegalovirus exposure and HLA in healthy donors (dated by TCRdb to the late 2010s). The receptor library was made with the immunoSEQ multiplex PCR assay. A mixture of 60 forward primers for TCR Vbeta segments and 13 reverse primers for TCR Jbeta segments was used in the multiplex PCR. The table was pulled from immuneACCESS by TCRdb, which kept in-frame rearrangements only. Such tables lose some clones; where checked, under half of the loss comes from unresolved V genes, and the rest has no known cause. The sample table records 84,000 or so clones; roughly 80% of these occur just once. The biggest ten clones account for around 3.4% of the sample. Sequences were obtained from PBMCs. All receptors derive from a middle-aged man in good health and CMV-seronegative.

The DNA for the CDR3 is TGTGCCAGCAGCTTGGGGGGACAGGGGGCGTTGAGCACAGATACGCAGTATTTT. As protein: CASSLGGQGALSTDTQYF. V is TRBV7-6 and J is TRBJ2-3; 12 bases match TRBD1. CDR1 and CDR2 from the germline V gene are SGHVS and FNYEAQ. The CDR3 sequence is 18 residues long. J gave up 0 bases and V 3 bases, and 7 bases lay outside the gene matches.

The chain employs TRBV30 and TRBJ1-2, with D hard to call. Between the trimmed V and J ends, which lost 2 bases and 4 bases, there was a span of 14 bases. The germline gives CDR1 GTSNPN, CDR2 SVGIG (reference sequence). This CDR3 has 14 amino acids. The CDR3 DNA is TGTGCCTGGAGTAAATTGGGGAGTCGCTATGGCTACACCTTC. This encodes CAWSKLGSRYGYTF.

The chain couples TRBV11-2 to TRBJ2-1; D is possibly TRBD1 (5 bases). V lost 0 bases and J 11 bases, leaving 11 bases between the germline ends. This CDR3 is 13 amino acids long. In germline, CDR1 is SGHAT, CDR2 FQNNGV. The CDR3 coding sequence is TGTGCCAGCAGCTTAGATCGGTCAGGGAAGCAGTTCTTC. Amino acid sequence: CASSLDRSGKQFF.

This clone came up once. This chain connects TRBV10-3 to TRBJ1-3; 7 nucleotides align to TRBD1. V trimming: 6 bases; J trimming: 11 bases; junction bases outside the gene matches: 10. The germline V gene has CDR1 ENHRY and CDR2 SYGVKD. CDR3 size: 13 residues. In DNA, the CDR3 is TGTGCCATCAGAAACCAGGGGGAAAGCCCCATATATTTT. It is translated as CAIRNQGESPIYF.

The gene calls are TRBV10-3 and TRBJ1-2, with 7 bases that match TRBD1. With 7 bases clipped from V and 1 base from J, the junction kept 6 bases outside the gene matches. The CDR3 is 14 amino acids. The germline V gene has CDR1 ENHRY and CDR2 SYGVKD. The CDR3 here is CAITPGQHNYGYTF. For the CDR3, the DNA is TGTGCCATCACCCCGGGACAGCATAACTATGGCTACACCTTC.

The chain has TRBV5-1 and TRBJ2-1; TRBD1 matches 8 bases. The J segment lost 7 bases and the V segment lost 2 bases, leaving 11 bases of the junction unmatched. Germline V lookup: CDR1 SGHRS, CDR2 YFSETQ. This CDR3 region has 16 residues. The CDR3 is CASSFPGTGNPNEQFF. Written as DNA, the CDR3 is TGCGCCAGCAGCTTCCCCGGGACAGGAAACCCGAATGAGCAGTTCTTC.

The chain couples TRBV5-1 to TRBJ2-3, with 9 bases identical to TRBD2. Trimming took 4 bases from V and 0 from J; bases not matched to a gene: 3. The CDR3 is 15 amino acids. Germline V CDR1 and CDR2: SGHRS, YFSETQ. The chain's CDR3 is CASSPGLASTDTQYF. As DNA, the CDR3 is TGCGCCAGCAGCCCGGGACTAGCAAGCACAGATACGCAGTATTTT.

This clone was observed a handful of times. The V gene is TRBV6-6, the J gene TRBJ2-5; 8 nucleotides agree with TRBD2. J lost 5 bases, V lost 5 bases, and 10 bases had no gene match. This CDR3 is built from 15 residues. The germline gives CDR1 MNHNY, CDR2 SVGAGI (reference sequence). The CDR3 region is CASSGRGGGLETQYF. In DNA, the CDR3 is TGTGCCAGCAGTGGACGGGGGGGCGGTCTTGAGACCCAGTACTTC.

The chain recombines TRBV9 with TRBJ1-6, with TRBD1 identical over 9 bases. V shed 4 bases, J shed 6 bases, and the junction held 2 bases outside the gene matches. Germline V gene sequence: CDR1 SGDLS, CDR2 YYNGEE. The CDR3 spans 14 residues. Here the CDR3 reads CASSRQGGNSPLHF. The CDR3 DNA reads TGTGCCAGCAGCAGACAGGGGGGTAATTCACCCCTCCACTTT.

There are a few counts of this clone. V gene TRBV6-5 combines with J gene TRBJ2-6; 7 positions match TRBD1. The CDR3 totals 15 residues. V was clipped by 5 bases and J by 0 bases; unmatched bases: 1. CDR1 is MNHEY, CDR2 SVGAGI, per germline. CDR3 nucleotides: TGTGCCAGCAGTCGGGACAGCTCTGGGGCCAACGTCCTGACTTTC. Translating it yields CASSRDSSGANVLTF.

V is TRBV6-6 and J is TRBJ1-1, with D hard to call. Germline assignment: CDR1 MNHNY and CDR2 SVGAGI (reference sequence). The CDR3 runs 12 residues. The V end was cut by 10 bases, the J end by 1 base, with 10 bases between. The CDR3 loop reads CATEEGNTEAFF. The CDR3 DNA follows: TGTGCCACCGAGGAGGGGAACACTGAAGCTTTCTTT.

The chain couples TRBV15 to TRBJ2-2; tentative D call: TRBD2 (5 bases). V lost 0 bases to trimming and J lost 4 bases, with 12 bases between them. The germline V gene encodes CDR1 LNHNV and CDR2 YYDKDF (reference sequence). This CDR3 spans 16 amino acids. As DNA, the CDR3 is TGTGCCACCAGCAGAGATCGAGGGTTTGGCACCGGGGAGCTGTTTTTT. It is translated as CATSRDRGFGTGELFF. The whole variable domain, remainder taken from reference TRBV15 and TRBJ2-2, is DAMVIQNPRYQVTQFGKPVTLSCSQTLNHNVMYWYQQKSSQAPKLLFHYYDKDFNNEADTPDNFQSRRPNTSFCFLDIRSPGLGDTAMYLCATSRDRGFGTGELFFGEGSRLTVL.

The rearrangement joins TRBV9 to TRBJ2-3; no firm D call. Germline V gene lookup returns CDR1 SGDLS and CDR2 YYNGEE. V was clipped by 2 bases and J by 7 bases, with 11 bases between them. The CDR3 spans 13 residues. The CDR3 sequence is CASSVVSPYTQYF. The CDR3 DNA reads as TGTGCCAGCAGCGTGGTTAGCCCCTATACGCAGTATTTT.

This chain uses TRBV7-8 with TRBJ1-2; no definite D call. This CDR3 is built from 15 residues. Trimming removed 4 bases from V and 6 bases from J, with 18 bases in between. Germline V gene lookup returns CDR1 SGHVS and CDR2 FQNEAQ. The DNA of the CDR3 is TGTGCCAGCAGCTCCTACGCATACCGAGAAGATGGCTACACCTTC. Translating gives CASSSYAYREDGYTF.

The CDR3 region has the DNA TGTGCCAGTAGTGAGCGGGGGACCGGGGAGCTGTTTTTT. Translating it yields CASSERGTGELFF. The chain couples TRBV19 to TRBJ2-2; 8 nucleotides agree with TRBD2. The CDR3 has 13 amino acids. The germline V gene has CDR1 LNHDA and CDR2 SQIVND (reference sequence). V dropped 5 bases and J dropped 5; count of bases not matched to a gene: 1.

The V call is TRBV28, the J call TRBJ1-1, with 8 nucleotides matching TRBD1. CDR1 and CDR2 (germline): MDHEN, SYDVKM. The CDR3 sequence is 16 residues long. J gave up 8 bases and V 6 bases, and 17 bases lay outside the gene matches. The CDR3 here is CASSQRTGKELLEAFF. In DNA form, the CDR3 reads TGTGCCAGCAGCCAGCGGACAGGGAAGGAACTTCTGGAAGCTTTCTTT.

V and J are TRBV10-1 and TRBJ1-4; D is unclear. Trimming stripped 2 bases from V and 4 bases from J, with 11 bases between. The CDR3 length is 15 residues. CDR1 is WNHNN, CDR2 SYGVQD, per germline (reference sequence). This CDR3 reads CASSEAGRFNEKLFF. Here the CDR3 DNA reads TGCGCCAGCAGTGAGGCAGGTAGGTTTAATGAAAAACTGTTTTTT.